A single sample gave rise to the 13 T cell receptor beta chains below, sequenced in a study of shared clonotypes between healthy human individuals (dated by TCRdb to about 2020). CD8 naive samples were obtained by positive selection for CCR7 among CD45RO-negative cells, yielding a CD45RA+CCR7+ population from which TemRA cells were excluded. Library preparation was by the immunoSEQ multiplex PCR assay. TCRdb took over this immuneACCESS table, retaining in-frame rearrangements with V and J assigned. Such tables are incomplete; in checked studies, under half of the missing clones stem from an unresolved V gene, and the remainder is unexplained. The sample contains under 1 million clones, approximately 97% of them found a single time. About 0.25% of the sample goes to the ten largest clones. The material sequenced was naive CD8+ T cells sorted from blood. In the paper's terms, the cell subset or site label means: CD45RA+CCR7+. The receptors come from a man aged 25-45 years in good health.

The chain carries TRBV11-2 and TRBJ1-2, with 7 nucleotides matching TRBD1. The CDR3 contains 14 residues. Germline CDR1 SGHAT, CDR2 FQNNGV. V was clipped by 5 bases and J by 4 bases; unmatched bases: 7. CDR3 loop: CASSREGGLYGYTF. CDR3 nucleotides: TGTGCCAGCAGCCGAGAAGGGGGCCTCTATGGCTACACCTTC. Variable domain in full (rest from reference TRBV11-2 and TRBJ1-2): EAGVAQSPRYKIIEKRQSVAFWCNPISGHATLYWYQQILGQGPKLLIQFQNNGVVDDSQLPKDRFSAERLKGVDSTLKIQPAKLEDSAVYLCASSREGGLYGYTFGSGTRLTVV.

The J gene is TRBJ1-5, the V gene TRBV27; 8 bases fit TRBD1. This CDR3 spans 12 amino acids. CDR1 is MNHEY and CDR2 is SMNVEV in the germline V gene (reference sequence). V shed 5 bases, J shed 16 bases, and the junction held 10 bases outside the gene matches. The DNA of the CDR3 is TGTGCCAGCAGTCTACGGCCAGGGGGCGCCCATTTT. Amino acids: CASSLRPGGAHF.

The rearrangement uses TRBV18 and TRBJ2-3, with 9 bases aligning to TRBD2. V lost 0 bases and J lost 8; bases outside the gene matches: 12. Germline CDR1 and CDR2: KGHSH and LQKENI. The length of the CDR3 is 17 residues. The CDR3 DNA is TGTGCCAGCTCACCACCGCAGAATAGCGGGAGTCATGGTACGCAGTATTTT. It codes for CASSPPQNSGSHGTQYF. Looking up the rest from reference TRBV18 and TRBJ2-3 gives the full variable domain: NAGVMQNPRHLVRRRGQEARLRCSPMKGHSHVYWYRQLPEEGLKFMVYLQKENIIDESGMPKERFSAEFPKEGPSILRIQQVVRGDSAAYFCASSPPQNSGSHGTQYFGPGTRLTVL.

The CDR3 DNA is TGTGCCAGTAGTATGGGACTAGGGACCTACGAGCAGTACTTC. Translation gives CASSMGLGTYEQYF. V is TRBV19 and J is TRBJ2-7; 8 positions agree with TRBD2. J lost 2 bases, V lost 3 bases, and 3 bases had no gene match. Germline V gene sequence: CDR1 LNHDA, CDR2 SQIVND (reference sequence). The CDR3 contains 14 residues.

This clone came up once. V and J are TRBV27 and TRBJ1-2; TRBD1 matches at 11 bases. The CDR3 is 15 residues long. V was pared by 3 bases and J by 6 bases, with 6 bases of the junction left unmatched. Germline V gene lookup returns CDR1 MNHEY and CDR2 SMNVEV (reference sequence). As DNA, the CDR3 is TGTGCCAGCAGTTTCGGACAGGGGGCCTGGGATGGCTACACCTTC. As protein: CASSFGQGAWDGYTF.

This sequence joins TRBV23-1 and TRBJ1-2; D unclear. TRBV23-1 is assigned to the ORF class and has an uncertain function. V dropped 4 bases and J dropped 6 bases, with 18 bases sitting between them. The CDR3 has 15 amino acids. The CDR3 bases are TGCGCCAGCAGTCCGATATTGCTACCCAGGAATGGCTACACCTTC. Translated, it gives CASSPILLPRNGYTF.

Of note for this clone: This CDR3 is also generated by other DNA sequences in the sample. The chain uses TRBV5-1 and TRBJ2-3; 7 nucleotides match TRBD2. CDR1 SGHRS and CDR2 YFSETQ come from the germline V gene. The CDR3 has 13 residues. J lost 3 bases, V lost 2 bases, and 0 bases had no gene match. CDR3 bases: TGCGCCAGCAGCTTAGCGGGAACAGATACGCAGTATTTT. It translates to CASSLAGTDTQYF. Full variable domain (remainder filled in from reference TRBV5-1 and TRBJ2-3): KAGVTQTPRYLIKTRGQQVTLSCSPISGHRSVSWYQQTPGQGLQFLFEYFSETQRNKGNFPGRFSGRQFSNSRSEMNVSTLELGDSALYLCASSLAGTDTQYFGPGTRLTVL.

The count of this clone is one. V is TRBV5-4 and J is TRBJ2-5; D may be TRBD2 (6 bases). The DNA end favors TRBJ2-7, so the J call may be wrong. CDR3 size: 14 residues. CDR1 SGHNT and CDR2 YYREEE come from the germline V gene (reference sequence). The CDR3 sequence: CASSLSTGVYEQYF. The CDR3 DNA reads TGTGCCAGCAGCTTGTCGACGGGAGTCTACGAGCAGTACTTC.

This clone was recorded once. The chain links TRBV11-2 to TRBJ2-5; 7 bases fit TRBD2. The CDR3 loop spans 17 amino acids. V lost 4 bases and J lost 5; bases outside the gene matches: 16. Germline CDR1 is SGHAT and CDR2 is FQNNGV. CDR3 nucleotides: TGTGCCAGCAGCTCAAAAGGGCGACGGGGGGTCGATGAGACCCAGTACTTC. This sequence encodes CASSSKGRRGVDETQYF.

This clone was seen only once. The chain recombines TRBV19 with TRBJ2-7, with D possibly matching TRBD1 (6 bases). Per germline, CDR1 LNHDA and CDR2 SQIVND (reference sequence). Trimming removed 5 bases from V and 2 bases from J, with 13 bases in between. CDR3 size: 14 residues. The DNA of the CDR3 is TGTGCCAGTAGTTACACAGGGCAAGCCTACGAGCAGTACTTC. Translation gives CASSYTGQAYEQYF. Drawing the rest from reference TRBV19 and TRBJ2-7, the complete variable domain is DGGITQSPKYLFRKEGQNVTLSCEQNLNHDAMYWYRQDPGQGLRLIYYSQIVNDFQKGDIAEGYSVSREKKESFPLTVTSAQKNPTAFYLCASSYTGQAYEQYFGPGTRLTVT.

V usage is TRBV7-2 and J usage is TRBJ1-5; D remains unclear. CDR1 and CDR2 from the germline V gene are SGHTA and FQGNSA. Trimming took off 3 bases at V and 0 bases at J, with 9 bases between the two ends. This CDR3 has 15 amino acids. The CDR3 sequence is CASSLYVGSNQPQHF. As DNA, the CDR3 is TGTGCCAGCAGCTTGTACGTAGGTAGCAATCAGCCCCAGCATTTT.

Worth noting for this clone: The sample carries other DNA sequences with the same CDR3. The chain recombines TRBV11-2 with TRBJ1-1, with unresolved D. CDR3 length equals 11 residues. Trimming pared 3 bases from V and 8 bases from J, leaving 7 bases between. Germline lookup yields CDR1 SGHAT and CDR2 FQNNGV. CDR3 residues: CASSFPAEAFF. CDR3 sequence (DNA): TGTGCCAGCAGCTTCCCAGCCGAAGCTTTCTTT.

The chain recombines TRBV4-1 with TRBJ1-4; no definite D call. Trimming shortened V by 5 bases and J by 6 bases, and 10 bases separated the two germline ends. There are 13 residues in the CDR3. Germline CDR1 is MGHRA and CDR2 is YSYEKL. The CDR3, as DNA: TGCGCCAGCAGCAAGAAGGAGGATGAAAAACTGTTTTTT. Translating it yields CASSKKEDEKLFF.